This T cell receptor (beta chain) derives from a study of identical twins. TCRdb redid the calling of the 5' RACE reads with MiXCR, one entry per CDR3 protein. The table lists 690,000 or so distinct CDR3 sequences, over 5% of them singletons. There are 13 residues in the CDR3. V was trimmed by 3 bases and J by 1 base, leaving 9 bases between them. Looked up from germline, CDR1 is SQVTM and CDR2 is ANQGSEA. The chain recombines TRBV29-1 with TRBJ1-1; D might be TRBD1 (6 bases). The source is a man aged 18 to 29 in good health. Input material: naive T cells sorted from blood. The CDR3 bases are TGCAGCGTTGAGGGGGCTGCGAACACTGAAGCTTTCTTT. It specifies CSVEGAANTEAFF.